The 6 T cell receptor beta chains below come from one sample, sequenced in a study of blood T cells in healthy people across ages. Sample-barcoded 5' priming and a J-beta primer mix drove a second PCR of roughly 7 to 11 cycles. TCRdb fed the 5' RACE reads into MiXCR, producing one record per CDR3 protein. Seen here are around 1.7 million distinct CDR3 sequences, roughly 27% observed once, and the top ten hold approximately 7.7%. Sequenced sample: blood. All receptors derive from a woman aged 25 to 39 in good health.

This clonotype was counted a single time. The chain has TRBV7-9 and TRBJ1-2; D is unclear. The CDR3 runs to 15 residues. V dropped 4 bases and J dropped 0 bases, with 12 bases sitting between them. The germline V gene has CDR1 SEHNR and CDR2 FQNEAQ (reference sequence). CDR3 sequence: CASSSKMNPNYGYTF. CDR3 nucleotides: TGTGCCAGCAGCTCGAAGATGAACCCTAACTATGGCTACACCTTC.

The chain joins TRBV12-3 or TRBV12-4 to TRBJ2-6; D gene ambiguous. CDR3 length: 18 residues. V lost 5 bases to trimming and J lost 0 bases, with 17 bases between them. Here the CDR3 reads CASSKPVGSNSGANVLTF. The CDR3 nucleotides read TGTGCCAGCAGTAAACCGGTAGGTTCCAACTCTGGGGCCAACGTCCTGACTTTC.

The chain recombines TRBV12-3 or TRBV12-4 with TRBJ1-2, with D maybe TRBD1 (6 bases). Trimming left V 5 bases short and J 7 bases short, with 17 bases between. CDR3 size: 14 residues. The CDR3 DNA reads as TGTGCCAGCAGTCACCTAACAGGGAAACGTGGCTACACCTTC. This translates into CASSHLTGKRGYTF.

This clonotype has just a few counts. The chain is built from TRBV6-2 or TRBV6-3 and TRBJ2-1, with 8 bases that match TRBD2. J was trimmed by 11 bases and V by 9 bases; bases with no gene match: 18. The CDR3 totals 15 residues. CDR1 and CDR2 from the germline V gene are MNHEY and SVGEGT. The CDR3 DNA reads as TGTGCCAGTCAGCCCGGTCCCCATACTAGCGGACAGCAGTTCTTC. Its protein is CASQPGPHTSGQQFF.

The J gene is TRBJ2-5, the V gene TRBV10-2; D remains ambiguous. This CDR3 region has 16 residues. Germline CDR1 reads WSHSY; CDR2 reads SAAADI. The V end lost 11 bases, the J end lost 5 bases, and 27 bases lay between the germline ends. Here the CDR3 DNA reads TGCGCCGGCCGGACCATAAGCGAGCTCCGTGGGGAGACCCAGTACTTC. This codes for CAGRTISELRGETQYF.

In its sample, this clonotype was seen a few times. The chain has TRBV3-1 and TRBJ1-2; D not resolved. Per the germline V gene, CDR1 is LGHDT and CDR2 is YNNKEL (reference sequence). This CDR3 spans 16 amino acids. The V end was cut by 0 bases, the J end by 3 bases, with 14 bases between. The CDR3 nucleotides read TGTGCCAGCAGCCAAGAACTTTTATCGGGCCACTATGGCTACACCTTC. This gives the protein CASSQELLSGHYGYTF.